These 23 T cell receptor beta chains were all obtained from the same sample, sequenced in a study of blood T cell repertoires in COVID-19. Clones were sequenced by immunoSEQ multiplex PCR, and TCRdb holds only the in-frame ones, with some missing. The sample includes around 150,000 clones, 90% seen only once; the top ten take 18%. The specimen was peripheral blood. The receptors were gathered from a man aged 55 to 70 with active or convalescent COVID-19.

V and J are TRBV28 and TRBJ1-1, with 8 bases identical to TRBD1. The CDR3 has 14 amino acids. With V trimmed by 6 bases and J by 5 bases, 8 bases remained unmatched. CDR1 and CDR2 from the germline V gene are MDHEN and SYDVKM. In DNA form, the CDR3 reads TGTGCCAGCAGACCAGGACAGGGTTGGACTGAAGCTTTCTTT. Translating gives CASRPGQGWTEAFF.

The DNA for the CDR3 is TGTGCCAGCAGCCTCTGGGGGGAGGAGACCCAGTACTTC. Its translation is CASSLWGEETQYF. The chain combines TRBV3-1 (or the pseudogene TRBV3-2) with TRBJ2-5, with TRBD2 as a possible D gene (6 bases). Germline values: CDR1 LGHDT, CDR2 YNNKEL (reference sequence). Trimming took 4 bases from V and 5 from J, leaving 11 bases between them. This CDR3 contains 13 residues.

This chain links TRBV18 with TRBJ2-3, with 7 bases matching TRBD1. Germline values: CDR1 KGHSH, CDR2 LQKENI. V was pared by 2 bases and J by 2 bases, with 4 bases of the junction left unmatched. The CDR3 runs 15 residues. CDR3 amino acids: CASSPADRATDTQYF. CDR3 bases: TGTGCCAGCTCACCAGCAGACAGGGCCACAGATACGCAGTATTTT.

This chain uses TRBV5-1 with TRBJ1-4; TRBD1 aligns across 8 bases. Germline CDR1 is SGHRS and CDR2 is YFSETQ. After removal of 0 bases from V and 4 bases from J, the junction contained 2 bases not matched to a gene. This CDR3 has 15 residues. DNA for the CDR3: TGCGCCAGCAGCTTGGGACAGGGGATTAATGAAAAACTGTTTTTT. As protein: CASSLGQGINEKLFF. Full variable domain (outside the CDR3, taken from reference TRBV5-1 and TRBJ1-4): KAGVTQTPRYLIKTRGQQVTLSCSPISGHRSVSWYQQTPGQGLQFLFEYFSETQRNKGNFPGRFSGRQFSNSRSEMNVSTLELGDSALYLCASSLGQGINEKLFFGSGTQLSVL.

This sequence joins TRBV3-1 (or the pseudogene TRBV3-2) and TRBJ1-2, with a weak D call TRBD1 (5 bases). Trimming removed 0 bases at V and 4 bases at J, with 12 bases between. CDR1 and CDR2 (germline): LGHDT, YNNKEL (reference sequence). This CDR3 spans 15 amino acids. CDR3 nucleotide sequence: TGTGCCAGCAGCCAAGATCGCCGGACACTCTATGGCTACACCTTC. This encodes CASSQDRRTLYGYTF.

The CDR3 coding sequence is TGTGCCAGCAGTGAAGGGTTTACTAGCGTTAACACCGGGGAGCTGTTTTTT. The encoded protein is CASSEGFTSVNTGELFF. The V and J genes are TRBV6-1 and TRBJ2-2; 7 positions match TRBD2. This CDR3 comprises 17 residues. Germline V lookup: CDR1 MNHNS, CDR2 SASEGT. V gave up 1 base and J gave up 2 bases; unmatched junction bases: 7.

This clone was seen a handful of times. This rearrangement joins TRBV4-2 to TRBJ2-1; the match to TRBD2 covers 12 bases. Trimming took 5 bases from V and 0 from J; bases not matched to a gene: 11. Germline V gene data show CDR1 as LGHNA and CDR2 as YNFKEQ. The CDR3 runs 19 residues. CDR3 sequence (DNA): TGTGCCAGCAGCGGGGAGGCTAGCGGGGGGGCCGGCTCCTACAATGAGCAGTTCTTC. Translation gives CASSGEASGGAGSYNEQFF.

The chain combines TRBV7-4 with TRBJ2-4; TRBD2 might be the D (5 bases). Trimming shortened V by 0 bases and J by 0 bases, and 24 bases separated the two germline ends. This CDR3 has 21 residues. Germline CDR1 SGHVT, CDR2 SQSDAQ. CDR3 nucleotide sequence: TGTGCCAGCAGCTTAGCGCCTGTATTACGAGCGGCCACGCTAGCCAAAAACATTCAGTACTTC. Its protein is CASSLAPVLRAATLAKNIQYF.

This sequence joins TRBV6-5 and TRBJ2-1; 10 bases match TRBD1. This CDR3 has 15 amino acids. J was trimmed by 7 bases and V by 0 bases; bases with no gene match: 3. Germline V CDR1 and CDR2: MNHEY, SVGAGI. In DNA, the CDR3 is TGTGCCAGCAGTTACTCCCGGGACAGGGGAAATGAGCAGTTCTTC. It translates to CASSYSRDRGNEQFF.

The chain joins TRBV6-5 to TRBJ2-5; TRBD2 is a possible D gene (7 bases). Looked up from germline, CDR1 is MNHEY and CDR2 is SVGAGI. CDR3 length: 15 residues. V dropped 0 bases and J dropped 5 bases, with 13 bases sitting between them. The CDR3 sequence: CASSYSGLGGETQYF. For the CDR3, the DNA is TGTGCCAGCAGTTACTCAGGACTAGGGGGGGAGACCCAGTACTTC.

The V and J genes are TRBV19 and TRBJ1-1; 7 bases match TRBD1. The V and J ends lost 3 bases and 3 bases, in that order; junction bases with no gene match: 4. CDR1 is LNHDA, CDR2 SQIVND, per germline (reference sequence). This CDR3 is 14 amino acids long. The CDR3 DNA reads TGTGCCAGTAGTATGGGGACAGTCGACACTGAAGCTTTCTTT. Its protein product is CASSMGTVDTEAFF.

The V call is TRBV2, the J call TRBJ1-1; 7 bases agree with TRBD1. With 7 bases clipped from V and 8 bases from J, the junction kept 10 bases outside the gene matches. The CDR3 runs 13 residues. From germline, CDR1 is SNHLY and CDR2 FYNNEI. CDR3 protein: CASKYLQGREAFF. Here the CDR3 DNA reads TGTGCCAGCAAATATTTACAGGGGCGAGAAGCTTTCTTT.

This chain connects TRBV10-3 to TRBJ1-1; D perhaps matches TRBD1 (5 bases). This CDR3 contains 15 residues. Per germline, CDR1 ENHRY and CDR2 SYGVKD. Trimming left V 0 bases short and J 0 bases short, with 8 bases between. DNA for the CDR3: TGTGCCATCAGTGAGTCGGGGCATCTGAACACTGAAGCTTTCTTT. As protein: CAISESGHLNTEAFF.

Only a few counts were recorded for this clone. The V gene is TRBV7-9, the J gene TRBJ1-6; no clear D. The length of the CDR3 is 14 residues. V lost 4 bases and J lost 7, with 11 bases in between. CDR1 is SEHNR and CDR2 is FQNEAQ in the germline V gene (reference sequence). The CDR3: CASSYGRENSPLHF. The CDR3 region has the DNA TGTGCCAGCAGCTACGGACGGGAAAATTCACCCCTCCACTTT.

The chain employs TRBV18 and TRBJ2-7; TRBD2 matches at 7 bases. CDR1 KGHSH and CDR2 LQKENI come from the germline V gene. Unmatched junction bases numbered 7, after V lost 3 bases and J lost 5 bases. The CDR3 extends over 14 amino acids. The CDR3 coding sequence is TGTGCCAGCTCACCTTCTCTCGGGGGGAACGAGCAGTACTTC. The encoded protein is CASSPSLGGNEQYF.

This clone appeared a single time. Here the CDR3 DNA reads TGTGCCAGCAAGGAGGGAGGGACCGGGGAGCTGTTTTTT. This translates into CASKEGGTGELFF. The chain has TRBV12-3 or TRBV12-4 and TRBJ2-2; TRBD2 agrees at 7 bases. V trimming: 7 bases; J trimming: 5 bases; junction bases outside the gene matches: 4. The length of the CDR3 is 13 residues.

CDR3 residues: CASSEDRPTEAFF. In DNA, the CDR3 is TGTGCCAGCAGTGAAGACAGGCCCACTGAAGCTTTCTTT. The chain couples TRBV12-3 or TRBV12-4 to TRBJ1-1, with a possible D match to TRBD1 (6 bases). V was clipped by 5 bases and J by 4 bases, with 11 bases between them. The CDR3 is made up of 13 amino acids.

As DNA, the CDR3 is TGCAGCGTAGAACCCCTCGACAGCTCCTACGAGCAGTACTTC. This encodes CSVEPLDSSYEQYF. The J gene is TRBJ2-7, the V gene TRBV29-1, with D tentatively TRBD1 (5 bases). V lost 6 bases and J lost 0, with 15 bases in between. CDR1 and CDR2 (germline): SQVTM, ANQGSEA. The CDR3 contains 14 residues.

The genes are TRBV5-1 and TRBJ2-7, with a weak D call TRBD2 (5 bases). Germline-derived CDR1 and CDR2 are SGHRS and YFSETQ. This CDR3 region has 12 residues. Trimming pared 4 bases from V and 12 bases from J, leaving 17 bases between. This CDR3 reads CASSPGGWSMYF. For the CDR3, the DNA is TGCGCCAGCAGCCCTGGAGGATGGTCCATGTACTTC.

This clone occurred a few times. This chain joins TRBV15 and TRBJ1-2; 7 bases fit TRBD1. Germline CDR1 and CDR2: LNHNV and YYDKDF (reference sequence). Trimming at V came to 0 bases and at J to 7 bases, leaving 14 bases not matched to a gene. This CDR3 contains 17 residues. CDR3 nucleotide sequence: TGTGCCACCAGCAGAGATGAGGCCGGGACAGTCCTCCTTGGCTACACCTTC. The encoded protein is CATSRDEAGTVLLGYTF.

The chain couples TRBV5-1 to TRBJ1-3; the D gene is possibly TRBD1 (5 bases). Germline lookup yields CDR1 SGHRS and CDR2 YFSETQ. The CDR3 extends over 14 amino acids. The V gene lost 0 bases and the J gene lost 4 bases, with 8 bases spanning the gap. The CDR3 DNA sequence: TGCGCCAGCAGCTTGGGACAGATCGGAAACACCATATATTTT. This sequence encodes CASSLGQIGNTIYF.

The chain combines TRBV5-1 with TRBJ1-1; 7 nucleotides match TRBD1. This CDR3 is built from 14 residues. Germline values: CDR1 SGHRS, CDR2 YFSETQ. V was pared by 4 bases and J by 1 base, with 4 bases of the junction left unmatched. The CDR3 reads CASSRRTGNTEAFF. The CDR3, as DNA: TGCGCCAGCAGCCGACGGACAGGGAACACTGAAGCTTTCTTT. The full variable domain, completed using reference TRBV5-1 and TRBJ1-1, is KAGVTQTPRYLIKTRGQQVTLSCSPISGHRSVSWYQQTPGQGLQFLFEYFSETQRNKGNFPGRFSGRQFSNSRSEMNVSTLELGDSALYLCASSRRTGNTEAFFGQGTRLTVV.

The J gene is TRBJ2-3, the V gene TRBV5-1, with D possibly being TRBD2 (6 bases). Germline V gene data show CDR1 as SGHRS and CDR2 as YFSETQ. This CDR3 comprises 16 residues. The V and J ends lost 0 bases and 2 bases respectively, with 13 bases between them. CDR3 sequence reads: CASSLDGAGFTDTQYF. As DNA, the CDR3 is TGCGCCAGCAGCTTGGACGGTGCGGGGTTCACAGATACGCAGTATTTT.